A single sample gave rise to the 15 T cell receptor beta chains below, sequenced in a study of vaccination effects on CD4 cells after COVID-19. CD4+ T cell isolation took place after 10 days of culture. As their vaccination, participants received two doses of either BNT162b2 or mRNA-1273. No antigen is known for these receptors. Some clones are missing from TCRdb's copy, which holds only in-frame ones; the method was immunoSEQ multiplex PCR. This sample yields tens of thousands of clones, of which around 73% are seen a single time; approximately 2% belongs to the top ten. Sequencing was performed on CD4+ T cells from PBMCs cultured without peptide, taken after COVID-19 vaccination. All receptors derive from a human donor who received a COVID-19 vaccine.

This clone was observed a few times. V gene TRBV7-2 combines with J gene TRBJ1-5, with D uncertain. CDR3 length equals 13 residues. Germline V gene sequence: CDR1 SGHTA, CDR2 FQGNSA. Trimming shortened V by 1 base and J by 4 bases, and 5 bases separated the two germline ends. Written as DNA, the CDR3 is TGTGCCAGCAGCTTAGAGCAGAATCAGCCCCAGCATTTT. Translated: CASSLEQNQPQHF.

V and J are TRBV18 and TRBJ1-5, with D perhaps TRBD1 (6 bases). V lost 6 bases, J lost 6 bases, and 15 bases lay in between. This CDR3 has 14 amino acids. Looked up from germline, CDR1 is KGHSH and CDR2 is LQKENI. The CDR3 nucleotides read TGTGCCAGCTCGCCGGGACAAGGCCGTCAGCCCCAGCATTTT. Protein: CASSPGQGRQPQHF.

This chain uses TRBV18 with TRBJ2-7, with TRBD1 as a possible D gene (6 bases). The CDR3 sequence is 13 residues long. Germline CDR1 reads KGHSH; CDR2 reads LQKENI. V was trimmed by 6 bases and J by 5 bases, leaving 14 bases between them. This chain's CDR3 is CASSGAPADEQYV. CDR3 coding DNA: TGTGCCAGCTCGGGGGCCCCCGCGGACGAGCAGTACGTC.

V gene TRBV3-1 (or the pseudogene TRBV3-2) combines with J gene TRBJ1-5; D is possibly TRBD1 (5 bases). The CDR3 is 17 residues long. CDR1 and CDR2 from the germline V gene are LGHDT and YNNKEL (reference sequence). V was clipped by 0 bases and J by 0 bases, with 12 bases between them. The CDR3 loop is CASSQDLGTASNQPQHF. CDR3 coding DNA: TGTGCCAGCAGCCAAGATTTGGGGACGGCTAGCAATCAGCCCCAGCATTTT.

The chain employs TRBV6-1 and TRBJ1-2; D gene uncertain. From germline, CDR1 is MNHNS and CDR2 SASEGT. The CDR3 contains 14 residues. V was pared by 3 bases and J by 4 bases, with 12 bases between. The CDR3 DNA sequence: TGTGCCAGCAGTGATGAGGCTGCTGGCTATGGCTACACCTTC. Translation: CASSDEAAGYGYTF.

The V gene is TRBV7-2, the J gene TRBJ1-1; D remains ambiguous. Germline lookup yields CDR1 SGHTA and CDR2 FQGNSA. Between the trimmed V and J ends, which lost 4 bases and 10 bases, there was a span of 22 bases. The CDR3 is 15 residues long. The CDR3: CASSSQASLLRRAFF. DNA for the CDR3: TGTGCCAGCAGCTCCCAGGCCTCACTCCTAAGGCGAGCTTTCTTT.

CDR3 region: CASSSERPTGGELFF. The CDR3 DNA follows: TGCGCCAGCAGCTCAGAGCGACCGACCGGCGGGGAGCTGTTTTTT. The V call is TRBV5-1, the J call TRBJ2-2; no clear D gene. This CDR3 spans 15 amino acids. Germline V gives CDR1 SGHRS, CDR2 YFSETQ. The germline V and J ends were trimmed by 3 bases and 7 bases, with 16 bases remaining between them.

This clone was counted between two and nine times. The chain links TRBV10-1 to TRBJ2-3; the D gene is possibly TRBD1 (6 bases). Trimming left V 7 bases short and J 0 bases short, with 11 bases between. Per germline, CDR1 WNHNN and CDR2 SYGVQD (reference sequence). The CDR3 is made up of 14 amino acids. CDR3 sequence (DNA): TGCGCCAGCAAGGAAGGGGGAAGCACAGATACGCAGTATTTT. Its protein product is CASKEGGSTDTQYF.

This clone was seen only a few times. The chain joins TRBV7-8 to TRBJ1-4; 9 bases fit TRBD1. The V gene's germline CDR1 is SGHVS and CDR2 FQNEAQ. V shed 5 bases, J shed 8 bases, and the junction held 9 bases outside the gene matches. The CDR3 has 15 amino acids. The CDR3 here is CASSRRDRVFEKLFF. DNA of the CDR3: TGTGCCAGCAGCCGGCGGGACAGGGTGTTCGAAAAACTGTTTTTT.

The J gene is TRBJ2-5, the V gene TRBV7-2; TRBD1 is a possible D gene (6 bases). The V gene lost 5 bases and the J gene lost 5 bases, with 15 bases spanning the gap. Per germline, CDR1 SGHTA and CDR2 FQGNSA. CDR3 length: 14 amino acids. The CDR3 sequence is CASSPQGGWETQYF. The CDR3 DNA is TGTGCCAGCAGCCCCCAAGGGGGATGGGAGACCCAGTACTTC.

The rearrangement links TRBV6-6 to TRBJ1-5; 9 nucleotides align to TRBD1. The CDR3 totals 13 residues. J lost 5 bases, V lost 6 bases, and 2 bases had no gene match. Germline CDR1 reads MNHNY; CDR2 reads SVGAGI (reference sequence). CDR3 amino acids: CASRDRGDQPQHF. CDR3 nucleotides: TGTGCCAGCAGAGACAGGGGGGATCAGCCCCAGCATTTT.

V and J are TRBV4-1 and TRBJ2-2, with TRBD2 matching over 11 bases. V lost 2 bases, J lost 4 bases, and 12 bases stayed unmatched. Germline values: CDR1 MGHRA, CDR2 YSYEKL. CDR3 length equals 19 residues. The CDR3 region is CASSQYLAGGPAGTGELFF. CDR3 DNA sequence: TGCGCCAGCAGCCAATATCTAGCGGGGGGCCCCGCGGGCACCGGGGAGCTGTTTTTT.

V gene TRBV7-2 combines with J gene TRBJ1-1; 9 bases map to TRBD1. The length of the CDR3 is 16 residues. Germline assignment: CDR1 SGHTA and CDR2 FQGNSA. V shed 1 base, J shed 0 bases, and the junction held 3 bases outside the gene matches. The chain's CDR3 is CASSLGGQGMNTEAFF. The DNA of the CDR3 is TGTGCCAGCAGCTTAGGAGGACAGGGGATGAACACTGAAGCTTTCTTT.

Worth noting for this clone: Relative to the germline gene, one junction end is altered; a read error may explain this. This chain joins TRBV5-1 and TRBJ1-5; 9 bases are a match to TRBD1. Germline V gene sequence: CDR1 SGHRS, CDR2 YFSETQ. The CDR3 has 15 residues. The CDR3 region is CASGLGGTGNQPQHF. In DNA form, the CDR3 reads TGCGCCAGCGGCTTGGGTGGGACAGGGAATCAGCCCCAGCATTTT.

This chain links TRBV7-2 with TRBJ1-1, with unresolved D. The CDR3 has 13 amino acids. CDR1 and CDR2 from the germline V gene are SGHTA and FQGNSA. With 0 bases removed from V and 1 base from J, the gap between germline ends came to 3 bases. Here the CDR3 reads CASSLAGNTEAFF. The CDR3 bases are TGTGCCAGCAGCTTAGCGGGGAACACTGAAGCTTTCTTT.